This T cell receptor (beta chain) is from a study of vaccination and CD4 T cells after COVID-19. Study-level findings and limits: In convalescent patients, 304 of 307 vaccine-specific clones were mono-reactive for SARS-CoV-2 spike.

Cultured CD4+ T cells had their DNA profiled by the Oncomine TCR Beta short-read assay. TCRdb independently ran MiXCR on the PCR reads; one entry per CDR3 protein. The data show about 14,000 distinct CDR3 sequences, with under 30% seen just once and approximately 17% held by the top ten. Treatment of the sample: approximately nine-day PBMC culture with coronavirus spike peptide pools or control peptides (ViraFEST assay). By proportion, this clonotype is large (0.1 to 1%). The antigen is unknown. The source of this sequence is a human donor with COVID-19. Sequencing used cultured CD4+ T cells from blood.

The CDR3 loop reads CASSRYLTGTPSSYEQYF. The CDR3 DNA reads TGTGCCAGCAGCCGATATCTAACCGGGACCCCGAGCTCCTACGAGCAGTACTTC. The J gene is TRBJ2-7, the V gene TRBV11-3; D may be TRBD1 or TRBD2 (5 bases each). There are 18 residues in the CDR3. With 5 bases removed from V and 0 bases from J, the gap between germline ends came to 23 bases. Germline CDR1 SGHNT, CDR2 YENEEA.